The sequence of this TCR beta chain was determined in a study of blood T cells in healthy people across ages. The authors ran a second PCR of 7 to 11 cycles using a sample-barcoded 5' primer and a J-beta primer mix. TCRdb re-called the 5' RACE reads through MiXCR, storing one row per CDR3 protein. The sample has about 1.6 million distinct CDR3 sequences, roughly 32% seen once; the top ten hold approximately 10%. Per germline, CDR1 DFQATT and CDR2 SNEGSKA (reference sequence). This CDR3 comprises 14 residues. This clonotype was found a few times. What it binds is not known. At one of its ends the junction is not consistent with the germline gene, which may arise from a read error. Sample donors were healthy Caucasian individuals that came from Russia, aged roughly 6 to 100. At least 6 million PBMCs were isolated per sample. Regarding the study as a whole: For the donors, CMV status was unknown and possibly confounded expanded clonotype changes. Older individuals had lower TCR beta diversity per million T cells (the decline was roughly linear).

The sequenced sample was blood. The gene calls are TRBV20-1 and TRBJ2-7, with D tentatively TRBD2 (6 bases). The TCR comes from a woman aged 25 to 39 in good health. The CDR3 reads CSARGLMSSHEQYF. In nucleotides, the CDR3 is TGCAGTGCCCGGGGACTCATGAGCTCCCACGAGCAGTACTTC.